These T cell receptor beta chains were read from a single sample in a study of response to subunit inactivated influenza vaccine. TCRdb used MiXCR to reprocess the RT-PCR reads, holding one entry per CDR3 protein. The repertoire holds over 450,000 distinct CDR3 sequences, with 13% as singletons. Sequenced here: PBMCs from blood, sampled roughly 45 days after vaccination. These receptors all come from a man aged 45-65 years who received an inactivated influenza vaccine. The CDR3 runs from the conserved cysteine through the conserved F or W. A D gene is named only where the DNA matches it firmly. The size entry is marked missing in some rows and otherwise reads once, few, many or a size class.

TRBD2	TRBV19	.	TRBJ2-7	TGTGCCAGTAGTATCGGGACTAGCGGGACCCGGCAGTACTTC	CASSIGTSGTRQYF
.	TRBV5-6	many	TRBJ2-5	TGTGCCAGCAGCCGCTCCCACGAAACCCAGTACTTC	CASSRSHETQYF
TRBD2	TRBV12-3/TRBV12-4	.	TRBJ2-1	TGTGCCAGCAGTACCGTGGGGGGGAATGAGCAGTTCTTC	CASSTVGGNEQFF
.	TRBV10-3	few	TRBJ2-7	TGTGCCATCAGTGAACCGGGACGGAGCTCCTACGAGCAGTACTTC	CAISEPGRSSYEQYF
.	TRBV5-1	few	TRBJ2-3	TGCGCCAGCCGGGGTCGCGGGGACACAGATACGCAGTATTTT	CASRGRGDTDTQYF
TRBD2	TRBV20-1	.	TRBJ2-1	TGCAGTTCGACTAGCGGGGCCCCCAATGAGCAGTTCTTC	CSSTSGAPNEQFF
.	TRBV12-3/TRBV12-4	few	TRBJ2-3	TGTGCCAGCAGTTTAATGGGACCATCAGATACGCAGTATTTT	CASSLMGPSDTQYF
.	TRBV20-1	many	TRBJ2-3	TGCAGTGCGAGAATAGCAGATACGCAGTATTTT	CSARIADTQYF
.	TRBV5-1	few	TRBJ1-6	TGCGCCAGCAGCTTCGGAAGGGTGTCTCGGGATTCACCCCTCCACTTT	CASSFGRVSRDSPLHF
.	TRBV4-1	many	TRBJ1-3	TGCGCCAGCAGCCAAGCTGGAAACACCATATATTTT	CASSQAGNTIYF
.	TRBV29-1	many	TRBJ2-5	TGCAGCGTCAGGGATAGAATACAAGAGACCCAGTACTTC	CSVRDRIQETQYF
.	TRBV4-3	few	TRBJ2-7	TGCGCCAGCAGCCAAGATTTTGGGGCGGGCGAGCAGTACTTC	CASSQDFGAGEQYF
.	TRBV4-3	few	TRBJ2-2	TGCGCCAGCAGCCAAGAAGTATGGGTGGACGGGGAGCTGTTTTTT	CASSQEVWVDGELFF
.	TRBV12-3/TRBV12-4	few	TRBJ1-5	TGTGCCAGCAGTTGGGACGGTGCTAATCAGCCCCAGCATTTT	CASSWDGANQPQHF
.	TRBV5-1	few	TRBJ2-7	TGCGCCAGCAGCTTGGAACAGATGGGTCTAGTGGAGCAGTACTTC	CASSLEQMGLVEQYF
.	TRBV20-1	few	TRBJ2-3	TGCAGTGCTAGAGAAAACCCCGGACCGCCTAGCACAGATACGCAGTATTTT	CSARENPGPPSTDTQYF
.	TRBV5-1	few	TRBJ2-7	TGCGCCAGCAGCTTGGAGAGCAGGGGCTACGAGCAGTACTTC	CASSLESRGYEQYF
.	TRBV11-1	few	TRBJ2-5	TGTGCCAGCAGCTTAATTCTTCAGGGAGTCAACCTTCGGGCTAAAGAGACCCAGTACTTC	CASSLILQGVNLRAKETQYF
.	TRBV29-1	once	TRBJ1-1	TGCAGCGTTGGAGGCCCGAACACTGAAGCTTTCTTT	CSVGGPNTEAFF
.	TRBV7-9	few	TRBJ2-7	TGTGCCAGCAGCTTCCATCGGGACAAGACCTACGAGCAGTACTTC	CASSFHRDKTYEQYF
.	TRBV28	few	TRBJ2-5	TGTGCCAGCAGTTTGCGGAGCCCAGAGACCCAGTACTTC	CASSLRSPETQYF
.	TRBV20-1	.	TRBJ1-1	TGCAGTGCTAGAGACCGCAGGGTCAGGGCGAACACTGAAGCTTTCTTT	CSARDRRVRANTEAFF
TRBD1	TRBV7-9	.	TRBJ2-3	TGTGCCAGCAGCTTAACGGGACAGGGAGTCACAGATACGCAGTATTTT	CASSLTGQGVTDTQYF
TRBD2	TRBV20-1	many	TRBJ2-1	TGCAGTGCGGCCGGGAGGCCTAGCCTCAATGAGCAGTTCTTC	CSAAGRPSLNEQFF
TRBD1	TRBV11-2	.	TRBJ1-6	TGTGCCAGCAGCTTAAGCAGGGGGGGCTCTAATTCACCCCTCCACTTT	CASSLSRGGSNSPLHF
TRBD1	TRBV20-1	many	TRBJ2-7	TGCAGTGCTAGAGATGGGGACAGCTACGAGCAGTACTTC	CSARDGDSYEQYF
.	TRBV20-1	few	TRBJ2-7	TGCAGTGCTAGAGACACCAAAATCACAATAGTAGAAGTGCAGGGGGGCAGGGAGCAGTACTTC	CSARDTKITIVEVQGGREQYF
TRBD2	TRBV6-6	.	TRBJ2-7	TGTGCCAGCACTCCTAGCGGGGAGGGCCGGGAGTACTTC	CASTPSGEGREYF
TRBD1	TRBV29-1	.	TRBJ2-5	TGCAGCGTTGGAGGGGGACAGGGCAAAGAGACCCAGTACTTC	CSVGGGQGKETQYF
.	TRBV5-1	many	TRBJ1-1	TGCGCCAGCAGCTTGGCCGGGGATTGGACTGAAGCTTTCTTT	CASSLAGDWTEAFF
.	TRBV20-1	.	TRBJ2-7	TGCAGTGCTAGAGGAAGACTAGTTGCCTGCGAGCAGTACTTT	CSARGRLVACEQYF
.	TRBV5-1	few	TRBJ1-4	TGCGCCAGCAGCCAAGCAGGGAGGGGGACTAATGAAAAACTGTTTTTT	CASSQAGRGTNEKLFF